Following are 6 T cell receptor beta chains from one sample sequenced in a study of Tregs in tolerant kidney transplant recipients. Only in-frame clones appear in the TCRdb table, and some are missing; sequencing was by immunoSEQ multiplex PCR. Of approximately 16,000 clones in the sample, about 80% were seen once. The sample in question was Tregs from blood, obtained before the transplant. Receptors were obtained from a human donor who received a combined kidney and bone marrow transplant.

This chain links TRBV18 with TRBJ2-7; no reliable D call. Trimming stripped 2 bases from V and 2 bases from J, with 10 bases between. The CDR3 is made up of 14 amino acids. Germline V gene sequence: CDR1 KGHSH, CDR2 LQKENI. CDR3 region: CASSPSPGPYEQYF. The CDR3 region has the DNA TGTGCCAGCTCACCATCCCCGGGTCCCTACGAGCAGTACTTC.

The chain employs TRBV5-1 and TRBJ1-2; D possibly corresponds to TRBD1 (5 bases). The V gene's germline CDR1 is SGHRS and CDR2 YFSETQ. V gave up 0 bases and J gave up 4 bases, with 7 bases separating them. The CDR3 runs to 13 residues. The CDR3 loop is CASSLVGGYGYTF. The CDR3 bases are TGCGCCAGCAGCTTGGTGGGGGGCTATGGCTACACCTTC. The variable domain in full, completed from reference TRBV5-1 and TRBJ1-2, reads KAGVTQTPRYLIKTRGQQVTLSCSPISGHRSVSWYQQTPGQGLQFLFEYFSETQRNKGNFPGRFSGRQFSNSRSEMNVSTLELGDSALYLCASSLVGGYGYTFGSGTRLTVV.

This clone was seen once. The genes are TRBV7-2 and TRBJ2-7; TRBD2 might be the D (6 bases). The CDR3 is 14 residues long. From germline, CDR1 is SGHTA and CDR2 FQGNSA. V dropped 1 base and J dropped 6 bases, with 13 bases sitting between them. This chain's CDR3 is CASSLVSAGPEQYF. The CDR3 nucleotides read TGTGCCAGCAGCTTAGTATCCGCGGGGCCCGAGCAGTACTTC.

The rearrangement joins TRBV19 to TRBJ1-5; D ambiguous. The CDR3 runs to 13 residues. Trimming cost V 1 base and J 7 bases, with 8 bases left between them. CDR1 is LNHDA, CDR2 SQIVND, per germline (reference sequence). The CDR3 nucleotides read TGTGCCAGTAGTATAGCCCTGAGACAGCCCCAGCATTTT. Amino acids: CASSIALRQPQHF.

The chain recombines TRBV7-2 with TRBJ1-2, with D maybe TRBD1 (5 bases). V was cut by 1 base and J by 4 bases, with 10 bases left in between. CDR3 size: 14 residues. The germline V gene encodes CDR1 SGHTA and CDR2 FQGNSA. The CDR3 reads CASSLESQGYGYTF. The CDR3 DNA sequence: TGTGCCAGCAGCTTAGAATCGCAGGGCTATGGCTACACCTTC.

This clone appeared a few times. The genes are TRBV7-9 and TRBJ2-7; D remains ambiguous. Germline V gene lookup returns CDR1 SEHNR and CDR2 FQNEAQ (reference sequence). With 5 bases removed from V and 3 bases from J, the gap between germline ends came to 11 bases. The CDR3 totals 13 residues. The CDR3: CASSPTLNYEQYF. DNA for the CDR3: TGTGCCAGCAGCCCGACACTGAACTACGAGCAGTACTTC. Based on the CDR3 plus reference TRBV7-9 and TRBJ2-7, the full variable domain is DTGVSQNPRHKITKRGQNVTFRCDPISEHNRLYWYRQTLGQGPEFLTYFQNEAQLEKSRLLSDRFSAERPKGSFSTLEIQRTEQGDSAMYLCASSPTLNYEQYFGPGTRLTVT.